This T cell receptor (beta chain) was profiled in a study of T cell changes during pregnancy in multiple sclerosis. Sequencing used immunoSEQ multiplex PCR; TCRdb keeps in-frame clones, though not all of them. Among over 60,000 clones listed, 75% to 95% were seen once. Details on this clone: This sample includes further DNA sequences coding for the same CDR3.

In germline, CDR1 is SEHNR, CDR2 FQNEAQ (reference sequence). This CDR3 contains 12 residues. Trimming took off 2 bases at V and 4 bases at J, with 6 bases between the two ends. The chain combines TRBV7-9 with TRBJ2-7; D call uncertain. The source is a female donor in good health, enrolled as a control in a pregnancy study. The sample in question was peripheral blood, obtained in the third trimester of pregnancy. The CDR3 loop reads CASSLSGYEQYF. The CDR3 nucleotides are TGTGCCAGCAGCTTATCCGGGTACGAGCAGTACTTC.